This T cell receptor (beta chain) came from a study of cytomegalovirus exposure and HLA in healthy donors. Notes on this clone: The antigen is undetermined.

Per the germline V gene, CDR1 is MDHEN and CDR2 is SYDVKM. The CDR3 totals 14 residues. Trimming removed 2 bases at V and 0 bases at J, with 8 bases between. This PCR relied on a set of 60 Vbeta primers and 13 Jbeta primers. In the original analysis: In a later analysis, of roughly 83 million unique beta chains, around 9.9 million appeared in at least two donors. Clones were read by immunoSEQ multiplex PCR, and TCRdb kept only the in-frame ones, dropping some. For V, J and clone size, that table is used; D and trimming come from the DNA. The data contain roughly 98,000 clones, about four fifths of them singletons. Whole-study results and caveats: Evidence from a later analysis indicated that most CMV-associated TCR beta chains looked HLA-restricted.

The chain has TRBV28 and TRBJ2-7; maybe TRBD1 (6 bases). The material sequenced was PBMCs. The TCR sequence derives from a man aged 18-30 years in good health and CMV-seropositive. CDR3 residues: CASSLDRSSYEQYF. Here the CDR3 DNA reads TGTGCCAGCAGTTTAGACAGGAGCTCCTACGAGCAGTACTTC.